This T cell receptor beta chain is drawn from a study of T cell changes during pregnancy in multiple sclerosis. Repertoires were generated with immunoSEQ multiplex PCR, while TCRdb's copy carries only in-frame clones and drops some. This repertoire shows around 74,000 clones, approximately 90% found once; its top ten account for 3% to 3.5%. Per germline, CDR1 SGHVS and CDR2 FNYEAQ. The CDR3 totals 15 residues. V shed 4 bases and J 5 bases; nucleotides not matched to a gene: 6. The clonotype was recovered from a female donor with multiple sclerosis, enrolled in a pregnancy study. The source material was peripheral blood, sampled before pregnancy. The chain recombines TRBV7-6 with TRBJ2-7; 12 bases are shared with TRBD2. The chain's CDR3 is CASSWGLAGGDEQYF. For the CDR3, the DNA is TGTGCCAGCAGCTGGGGACTAGCGGGTGGTGACGAGCAGTACTTC.